These T cell receptor beta chains were read from a single sample in a study of beta chain features in type 1 diabetes. Sequencing used immunoSEQ multiplex PCR; TCRdb keeps in-frame clones, though not all of them. The sample consists of about 660,000 clones, about 14% of them appearing once. The sequenced material came from naive CD4+ T cells from blood. The receptors derive from a man younger than 30 with type 1 diabetes. CDR3s include the opening cysteine and the closing phenylalanine or tryptophan. The D gene is left open where the match is weak. Not every row has a clone size; where given, it reads once, few, many or a size class.

CASSRQGGSYNEQFF	TGTGCCAGCAGCCGACAGGGGGGTTCCTACAATGAGCAGTTCTTC	NA	TRBV14	TRBJ2-1	TRBD1
CASSPRPLAGGENEQFF	TGTGCCAGCAGCCCACGTCCCCTAGCGGGGGGGGAAAATGAGCAGTTCTTC	NA	TRBV9	TRBJ2-1	TRBD2
CAISDGASSGANVLTF	TGTGCCATCAGTGATGGGGCCAGCTCTGGGGCCAACGTCCTGACTTTC	few	TRBV10-3	TRBJ2-6	NA
CACPLAGGPSGQYF	TGTGCCTGCCCCCTGGCGGGAGGGCCGTCGGGGCAGTACTTC	NA	TRBV30	TRBJ2-7	TRBD2
CASSLRQGYSPQHF	TGTGCCAGCAGCCTACGACAGGGGTATTCGCCCCAGCATTTT	few	TRBV28	TRBJ1-5	TRBD1
CASRSRGEWGAPYNEQFF	TGTGCCAGCAGGTCTAGAGGGGAGTGGGGGGCCCCATACAATGAGCAGTTCTTC	few	TRBV28	TRBJ2-1	NA
CASSEPGRRFEQFF	TGTGCCAGCAGCGAACCGGGACGGAGATTTGAGCAGTTCTTC	few	TRBV7-2	TRBJ2-1	NA
CSVGDRDGYGYTF	TGCAGCGTGGGGGACAGGGATGGGTATGGCTACACCTTC	NA	TRBV29-1	TRBJ1-2	TRBD1
CSVWTGGDPYEQYF	TGCAGCGTTTGGACAGGAGGGGACCCCTACGAGCAGTACTTC	NA	TRBV29-1	TRBJ2-7	NA
CASSFGGDTEAFF	TGTGCCAGCAGCTTTGGGGGGGACACTGAAGCTTTCTTT	few	TRBV7-6	TRBJ1-1	NA
CASSTPGAGYGYTF	TGTGCCAGCAGCACACCAGGGGCCGGGTATGGCTACACCTTC	NA	TRBV28	TRBJ1-2	NA
CASSQAAGATNTGELFF	TGTGCCAGCAGCCAAGCCGCGGGGGCCACTAACACCGGGGAGCTGTTTTTT	few	TRBV4-2	TRBJ2-2	NA
CASSRTRGSSYEQYF	TGTGCCAGCAGCCGCACCAGAGGGAGCTCCTACGAGCAGTACTTC	NA	TRBV6-5	TRBJ2-7	NA
CASSWRARENTEAFF	TGCGCCAGCAGCTGGAGGGCTCGGGAGAACACTGAAGCTTTCTTT	NA	TRBV5-1	TRBJ1-1	NA